This record looks at one T cell receptor beta chain sequence and its context. Its specificity is not known. The CDR3 consists of 11 residues. Looked up from germline, CDR1 is SEHNR and CDR2 is FQNEAQ (reference sequence). Trimming shortened V by 4 bases and J by 2 bases, and 3 bases separated the two germline ends. Method: immunoSEQ multiplex PCR; TCRdb's copy keeps in-frame clones and lacks some. Seen here are roughly 110,000 clones, roughly 90% observed once, and the top ten hold about 4.8%. The data belong to a study of T cell responses to AZD1222 COVID-19 vaccine. Study-level background: Second-dose intervals near 4 or 12 weeks were combined.

Findings and caveats of the study: Regions left unmutated in variants are reportedly the target of nearly half of spike-specific TCRs. Donors skewed white British and female; clonal diversity was possibly underestimated.

Here the sequenced sample was peripheral blood, taken on day 0 of AZD1222 vaccination. The TCR comes from an adult in good health. The chain carries TRBV7-9 and TRBJ2-7; D uncertain. The CDR3 here is CASSSAYEQYF. Written as DNA, the CDR3 is TGTGCCAGCAGCTCTGCCTACGAGCAGTACTTC.